A selection of T cell receptor beta chains follows, all from one sample in a study of vaccination and CD4 T cells after COVID-19. MiXCR was run by TCRdb on the PCR reads, yielding one entry per CDR3 protein. The repertoire holds roughly 28,000 distinct CDR3 sequences, with approximately 51% as singletons. The specimen was CD4+ T cells from blood, collected about 7 months after SARS-CoV-2 vaccination. The receptor source for this set is a human donor who had recovered from COVID-19. Both conserved end residues are part of each CDR3. The D gene is left open where the match is weak. Size tells how often a clone was seen (once, few, many) or the class of an expanded clone, and some rows leave it out.

>TRBJ2-7|TRBV6-1|.|once
TGTGCCAGCGGTATCTTAGCGACCTACGAGCAGTACTTC
CASGILATYEQYF
>TRBJ2-1|TRBV20-1|.|medium-sized
TGCAGTGCTAGAGCGGGAGTGATTGAGGAGCAGTTCTTC
CSARAGVIEEQFF
>TRBJ2-7|TRBV7-2|TRBD2|.
TGTGCCAGCAGCCCTACCCAGCGGGAGGGCTACTACGAGCAGTACTTC
CASSPTQREGYYEQYF
>TRBJ2-7|TRBV19|TRBD1|.
TGTGCCAGTAGTCCGGACAGGGACGAGCAGTACTTC
CASSPDRDEQYF
>TRBJ1-6|TRBV20-1|TRBD1|.
TGCAGTGCTAGAGAGGTAGACAGGGGCTTAAATTCACCCCTCCACTTT
CSAREVDRGLNSPLHF
>TRBJ2-3|TRBV25-1|.|few
TGTGCCAGGAGCGGGTGGGGCACAGATACGCAGTATTTT
CARSGWGTDTQYF
>TRBJ1-1|TRBV7-8|.|.
TGTGCCAGCAGCCGCATTACAGGTTACACTGAAGCTTTCTTT
CASSRITGYTEAFF
>TRBJ1-1|TRBV5-6|.|.
TGTGCCAGCAGCCGACAGGACTACGGGAACACTGAAGCTTTCTTT
CASSRQDYGNTEAFF
>TRBJ2-2|TRBV7-6|TRBD1|.
TGTGCCAGCAGACGAACAGGGGGCAACACCGGGGAGCTGTTTTTT
CASRRTGGNTGELFF
>TRBJ2-3|TRBV20-1|TRBD1|.
TGCAGTGCGATGGGACAGATGTGGACAGATACGCAGTATTTT
CSAMGQMWTDTQYF
>TRBJ1-2|TRBV29-1|TRBD1|.
TGCAGCGTCCTGGGACAGGGTGGCGGCTACACCTTC
CSVLGQGGGYTF
>TRBJ2-1|TRBV7-3|.|.
TGTGCCAGCAGCTTCCGGGACAACCCACACAATGAGCAGTTCTTC
CASSFRDNPHNEQFF
>TRBJ1-6|TRBV20-1|.|.
TGCAGTGCTAGACCCCGGGGGACCAATTCACCCCTCCACTTT
CSARPRGTNSPLHF
>TRBJ1-5|TRBV6-1|TRBD1|few
TGTGCCAGCAATACAGGGGATCAGCCCCAGCATTTT
CASNTGDQPQHF
>TRBJ1-1|TRBV28|.|.
TGTGCCAGCACCGCGACAGTGAACACTGAAGCTTTCTTT
CASTATVNTEAFF
>TRBJ2-5|TRBV7-3|TRBD1|.
TGTGCCAGCAGCCCTGGACAGGGTGGTGGGTTCCAGTACTTC
CASSPGQGGGFQYF
>TRBJ2-5|TRBV20-1|TRBD2|.
TGCAGTGCTAGTCCGGGACTAGAAAACAAAAAGACCCAGTACTTC
CSASPGLENKKTQYF
>TRBJ1-5|TRBV6-1|.|medium-sized
TGTGCCAGTACTTCATCGGGGAACAATCAGCCCCAGCATTTT
CASTSSGNNQPQHF
>TRBJ2-7|TRBV29-1|.|.
TGCAGCGTTGACGCAGAAGGCTCCTACGAGCAGTACTTC
CSVDAEGSYEQYF
>TRBJ1-6|TRBV6-5|.|.
TGTGCCAGCAGTTCGCAGTTCGGGGTCGTTAATTCACCCCTCCACTTT
CASSSQFGVVNSPLHF
>TRBJ2-1|TRBV7-2|.|.
TGTGCCAGCAGCTCCGCCCCAGTAAATGAGCAGTTCTTC
CASSSAPVNEQFF
>TRBJ1-1|TRBV6-2/TRBV6-3|TRBD1|few
TGTGCCAGCAGTTACTCGCGGACAGGGAGCACTGAAGCTTTCTTT
CASSYSRTGSTEAFF
>TRBJ2-7|TRBV28|TRBD2|.
TGTGCCAGCAGTTGGGTAAGCGGGAGGGCCGATAGGCGAGGCGAGCAGTACTTC
CASSWVSGRADRRGEQYF
>TRBJ1-2|TRBV6-1|.|few
TGTGCCAGCAGCACTCAGATGACCGGTACCTATGGCTACACCTTC
CASSTQMTGTYGYTF
>TRBJ2-5|TRBV6-1|.|few
TGTGCCAGCACCTTACGCCCCACGGGAGAGACCCAGTACTTC
CASTLRPTGETQYF
>TRBJ1-2|TRBV7-8|.|.
TGTGCCAGCAGCTTTTTGACTGCCGGCTACACCTTC
CASSFLTAGYTF